A selection of T cell receptor beta chains follows, all from one sample in a study of CD8 T cells in Susac syndrome. Each CDR3 protein gets one entry after TCRdb re-called the immunoSEQ multiplex PCR reads with MiXCR. The sample shows approximately 220,000 distinct CDR3 sequences, 92% of them seen only once. The sample taken for sequencing was CD8+ T cells from PBMCs. The receptors come from a human donor with multiple sclerosis. Each CDR3 is given with its conserved first and last residue. The D gene is left open where the match is weak. A row's size may be missing; if present it is once, few, many or a size class.

TRBD1	TRBV5-1	TRBJ1-2	NA	CASSPTGGSSHNYGYTF	TGCGCCAGCAGCCCGACAGGGGGCTCCTCCCACAACTATGGCTACACCTTC
NA	TRBV23-1	TRBJ1-1	NA	CASRPPKVAEAFF	TGCGCCAGCAGGCCACCCAAGGTAGCTGAAGCTTTCTTT
TRBD1	TRBV13	TRBJ2-2	NA	CASSWTGVRPGELFF	TGTGCCAGCAGCTGGACAGGGGTCCGTCCCGGGGAGCTGTTTTTT
NA	TRBV6-5	TRBJ1-2	NA	CASSYSVRDGYTF	TGTGCCAGCAGTTACTCGGTTCGGGATGGCTACACCTTC
NA	TRBV7-9	TRBJ2-7	NA	CASSLNEGADITYEQYF	TGTGCCAGCAGCCTAAACGAGGGAGCGGACATTACCTACGAGCAGTACTTC
NA	TRBV19	TRBJ2-3	NA	CASSIRGAGDTQYF	TGTGCCAGTAGTATCCGGGGGGCGGGAGATACGCAGTATTTT
NA	TRBV14	TRBJ1-1	NA	CASSQVPGGVTEAFF	TGTGCCAGCAGCCAAGTTCCGGGGGGCGTCACTGAAGCTTTCTTT
TRBD1	TRBV5-6	TRBJ2-1	NA	CASSLGTGGFNEQFF	TGTGCCAGCAGCTTGGGGACAGGGGGGTTCAATGAGCAGTTCTTC
NA	TRBV6-5	TRBJ1-1	NA	CASSTNLNTEAFF	TGTGCCAGCAGCACAAACCTGAACACTGAAGCTTTCTTT
NA	TRBV5-1	TRBJ2-3	few	CASSLAAASTDTQYF	TGCGCCAGCAGCTTGGCGGCAGCTAGCACAGATACGCAGTATTTT
TRBD2	TRBV4-1	TRBJ2-7	NA	CASSQEGLAEEQYF	TGCGCCAGCAGCCAAGAAGGCCTAGCGGAGGAGCAGTACTTC
NA	TRBV11-2	TRBJ2-1	once	CASSPATRYEQFF	TGTGCCAGCAGCCCCGCGACTCGCTATGAGCAGTTCTTC
NA	TRBV29-1	TRBJ2-2	once	CSVEVPSSPTGELFF	TGCAGCGTTGAGGTGCCTAGCAGCCCGACCGGGGAGCTGTTTTTT
NA	TRBV19	TRBJ1-6	NA	CASSVMPHNSPLHF	TGTGCCAGTAGTGTAATGCCCCATAATTCACCCCTCCACTTT
NA	TRBV9	TRBJ2-3	NA	CASSVSLVTDTQYF	TGTGCCAGCAGCGTATCACTTGTCACAGATACGCAGTATTTT
NA	TRBV5-1	TRBJ1-1	NA	CASSFGPWGTNTEAFF	TGCGCCAGCAGCTTCGGGCCCTGGGGAACGAACACTGAAGCTTTCTTT
NA	TRBV13	TRBJ2-3	NA	CASSPQADTQYF	TGTGCCAGCAGCCCCCAGGCAGATACGCAGTATTTT
NA	TRBV29-1	TRBJ2-2	few	CSVELPNTGELFF	TGCAGCGTTGAGTTACCGAACACCGGGGAGCTGTTTTTT
TRBD2	TRBV2	TRBJ2-3	NA	CASSPGLAGTPTDTQYF	TGTGCCAGCAGCCCGGGACTAGCGGGAACTCCCACAGATACGCAGTATTTT
NA	TRBV12-3/TRBV12-4	TRBJ1-2	NA	CASRGDLYGYTF	TGTGCCAGCAGGGGTGATCTCTATGGCTACACCTTC
TRBD1	TRBV27	TRBJ1-1	NA	CASSQQGPDEAFF	TGTGCCAGCAGTCAACAGGGGCCAGACGAAGCTTTCTTT
NA	TRBV29-1	TRBJ1-1	once	CSVALGAAEAFF	TGCAGCGTTGCCCTCGGAGCAGCTGAAGCTTTCTTT
NA	TRBV7-7	TRBJ2-2	NA	CASSLGTANTGELFF	TGTGCTAGCAGCTTAGGGACGGCGAACACCGGGGAGCTGTTTTTT
TRBD1	TRBV9	TRBJ2-5	NA	CASSRGQASQTQYF	TGTGCCAGCAGCAGGGGACAGGCAAGTCAGACCCAGTACTTC
NA	TRBV20-1	TRBJ1-2	NA	CSARLQRTPNYGYTF	TGCAGTGCTAGGCTACAGAGAACCCCTAACTATGGCTACACCTTC
NA	TRBV7-9	TRBJ1-4	NA	CASSPLLTNEKLFF	TGTGCCAGCAGCCCGTTGCTCACGAATGAAAAACTGTTTTTT
TRBD1	TRBV6-2/TRBV6-3	TRBJ1-1	NA	CASSPRGLNTEAFF	TGTGCCAGCAGCCCCAGGGGGTTGAACACTGAAGCTTTCTTT
NA	TRBV7-9	TRBJ1-2	NA	CASSLGFSGSLGYTF	TGTGCCAGCAGCTTAGGTTTTTCGGGGTCGCTTGGCTACACCTTC
NA	TRBV27	TRBJ2-1	NA	CASSFTSSSYNEQFF	TGTGCCAGCAGTTTCACTTCCAGCTCCTACAATGAGCAGTTCTTC
TRBD1	TRBV11-2	TRBJ1-2	NA	CASSFGQGAGYTF	TGTGCCAGCAGCTTCGGACAGGGGGCTGGCTACACCTTC
NA	TRBV12-3/TRBV12-4	TRBJ1-5	NA	CASTWHLNQPQHF	TGTGCCAGCACCTGGCACCTCAATCAGCCCCAGCATTTT
TRBD2	TRBV5-6	TRBJ2-3	NA	CASSFPGGASTDTQYF	TGTGCCAGCAGCTTCCCCGGGGGGGCTAGCACAGATACGCAGTATTTT
TRBD1	TRBV5-6	TRBJ2-5	NA	CASSTSTGLVETQYF	TGTGCCAGCAGCACCTCGACAGGGCTCGTGGAGACCCAGTACTTC
NA	TRBV20-1	TRBJ2-5	NA	CSALSDYGPETQYF	TGCAGTGCTCTTTCGGACTATGGACCAGAGACCCAGTACTTC
TRBD1	TRBV5-6	TRBJ1-1	NA	CASSFTGDPEAFF	TGTGCCAGCAGCTTTACAGGGGACCCTGAAGCTTTCTTT
NA	TRBV29-1	TRBJ2-5	NA	CSVEGGVGTKETQYF	TGCAGCGTTGAAGGCGGGGTGGGAACCAAGGAGACCCAGTACTTC
TRBD2	TRBV4-1	TRBJ2-7	NA	CASSQGLAGSSYEQYF	TGCGCCAGCAGCCAAGGACTAGCGGGAAGCTCCTACGAGCAGTACTTC
NA	TRBV13	TRBJ1-3	NA	CASSSNRDTSGNTIYF	TGTGCCAGCAGCTCAAACCGGGACACCTCTGGAAACACCATATATTTT
NA	TRBV23-1	TRBJ1-1	NA	CASVPSGYTEAFF	TGCGCCAGCGTCCCCTCCGGATACACTGAAGCTTTCTTT
TRBD1	TRBV19	TRBJ1-1	NA	CASRAPMDRGNEAFF	TGTGCCAGTAGGGCTCCGATGGACAGGGGAAATGAAGCTTTCTTT
NA	TRBV27	TRBJ2-7	NA	CASSASDQPYEQYF	TGTGCCAGCAGTGCCTCGGACCAGCCTTACGAGCAGTACTTC
TRBD2	TRBV30	TRBJ2-1	NA	CAWSVLGGDEQFF	TGTGCCTGGAGTGTATTGGGGGGGGATGAGCAGTTCTTC